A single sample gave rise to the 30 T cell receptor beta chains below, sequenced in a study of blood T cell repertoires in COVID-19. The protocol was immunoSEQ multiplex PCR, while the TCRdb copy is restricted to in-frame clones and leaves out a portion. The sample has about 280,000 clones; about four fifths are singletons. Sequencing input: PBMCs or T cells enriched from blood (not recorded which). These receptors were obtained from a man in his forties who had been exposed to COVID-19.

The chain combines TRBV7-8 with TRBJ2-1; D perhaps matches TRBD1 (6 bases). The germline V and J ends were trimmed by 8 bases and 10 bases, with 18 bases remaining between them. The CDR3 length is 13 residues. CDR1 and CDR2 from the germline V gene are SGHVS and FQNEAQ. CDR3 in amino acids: CASDHRVTREQFF. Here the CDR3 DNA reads TGTGCCAGCGACCACAGGGTAACTCGGGAGCAGTTCTTC.

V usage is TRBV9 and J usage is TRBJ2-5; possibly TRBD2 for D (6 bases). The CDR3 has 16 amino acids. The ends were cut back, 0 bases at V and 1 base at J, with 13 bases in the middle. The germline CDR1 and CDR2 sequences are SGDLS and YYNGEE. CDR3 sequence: CASSVGDWRGQETQYF. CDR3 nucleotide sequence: TGTGCCAGCAGCGTAGGGGACTGGAGGGGCCAAGAGACCCAGTACTTC.

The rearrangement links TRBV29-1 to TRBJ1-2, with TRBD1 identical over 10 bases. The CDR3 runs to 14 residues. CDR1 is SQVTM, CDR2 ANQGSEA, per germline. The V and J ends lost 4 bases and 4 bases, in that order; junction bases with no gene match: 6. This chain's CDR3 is CSVVRGQGFYGYTF. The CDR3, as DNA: TGCAGCGTTGTAAGGGGACAGGGGTTCTATGGCTACACCTTC.

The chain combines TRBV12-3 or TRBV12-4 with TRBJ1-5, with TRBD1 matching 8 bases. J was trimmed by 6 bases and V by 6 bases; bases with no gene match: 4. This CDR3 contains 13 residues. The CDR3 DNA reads TGTGCCAGCAGCATGGACAGGGTTCAGCCCCAGCATTTT. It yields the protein CASSMDRVQPQHF.

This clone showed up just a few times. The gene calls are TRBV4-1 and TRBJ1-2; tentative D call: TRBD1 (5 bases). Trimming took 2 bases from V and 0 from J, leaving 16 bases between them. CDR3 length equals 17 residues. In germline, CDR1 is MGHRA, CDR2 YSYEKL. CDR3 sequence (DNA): TGCGCCAGCAGCCAACCTACGGGGGGGAGACCTAACTATGGCTACACCTTC. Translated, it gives CASSQPTGGRPNYGYTF.

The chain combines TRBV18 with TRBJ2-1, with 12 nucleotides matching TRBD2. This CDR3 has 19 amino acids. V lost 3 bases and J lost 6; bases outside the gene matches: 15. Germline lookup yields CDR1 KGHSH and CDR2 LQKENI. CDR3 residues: CASSPRGGTSGSIPNEQFF. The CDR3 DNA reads TGTGCCAGCTCACCGCGCGGTGGGACTAGCGGGTCCATTCCCAATGAGCAGTTCTTC.

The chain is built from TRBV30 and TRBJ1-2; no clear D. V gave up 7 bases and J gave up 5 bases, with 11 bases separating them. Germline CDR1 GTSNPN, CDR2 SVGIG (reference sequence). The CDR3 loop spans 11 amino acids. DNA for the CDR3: TGTGCCTTCTACAGTGAATATGGCTACACCTTC. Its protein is CAFYSEYGYTF.

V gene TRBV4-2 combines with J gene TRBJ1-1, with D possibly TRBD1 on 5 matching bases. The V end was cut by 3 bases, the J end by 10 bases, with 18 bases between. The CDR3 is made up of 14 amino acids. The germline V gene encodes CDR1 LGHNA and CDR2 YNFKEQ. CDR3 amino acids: CASSQDPGRAIAFF. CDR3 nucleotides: TGTGCCAGCAGCCAGGACCCGGGCAGGGCGATAGCTTTCTTT.

The CDR3 coding sequence is TGTGCCAGCAGCCAAGATAGAGGGGGCGGGCAGCAGCCCCAGCATTTT. Its protein is CASSQDRGGGQQPQHF. The V gene is TRBV3-1 (or the pseudogene TRBV3-2), the J gene TRBJ1-5; TRBD1 aligns across 7 bases. CDR1 LGHDT and CDR2 YNNKEL come from the germline V gene (reference sequence). The junction had 9 bases not matched to a gene; V was cut back by 0 bases and J by 7 bases. The CDR3 length is 16 residues.

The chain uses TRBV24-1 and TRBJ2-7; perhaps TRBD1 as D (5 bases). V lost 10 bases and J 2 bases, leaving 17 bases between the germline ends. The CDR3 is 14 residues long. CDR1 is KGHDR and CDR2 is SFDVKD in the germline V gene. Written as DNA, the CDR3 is TGTGCCACGACGGACATTCCGAACCCCTACGAGCAGTACTTC. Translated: CATTDIPNPYEQYF.

Here the CDR3 reads CAAGKGYEQYF. CDR3 nucleotides: TGTGCCGCAGGAAAGGGGTACGAGCAGTACTTC. The V and J genes are TRBV24-1 and TRBJ2-7; tentative D call: TRBD1 (5 bases). This CDR3 region has 11 residues. V shed 12 bases and J shed 4 bases, with 12 bases lying between them. Germline V gene data show CDR1 as KGHDR and CDR2 as SFDVKD.

The CDR3 reads CASGDRRTSLVSDTQYF. CDR3 nucleotides: TGTGCTAGTGGTGACCGCCGGACTTCGTTGGTATCTGATACGCAGTATTTT. The chain combines TRBV12-5 with TRBJ2-3, with a weak D call TRBD2 (5 bases). Looked up from germline, CDR1 is LGHNT and CDR2 is FRNRAP. The CDR3 totals 17 residues. Trimming cost V 5 bases and J 6 bases, with 24 bases left between them.

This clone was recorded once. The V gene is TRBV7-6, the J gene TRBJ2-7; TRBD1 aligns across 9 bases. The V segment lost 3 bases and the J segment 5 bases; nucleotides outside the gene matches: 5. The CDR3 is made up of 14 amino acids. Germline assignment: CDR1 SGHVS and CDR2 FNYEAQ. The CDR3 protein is CASSFGQGTNEQYF. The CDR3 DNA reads TGTGCCAGCAGCTTTGGACAGGGGACCAACGAGCAGTACTTC. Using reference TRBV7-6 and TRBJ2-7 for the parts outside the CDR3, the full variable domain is GAGVSQSPRYKVTKRGQDVALRCDPISGHVSLYWYRQALGQGPEFLTYFNYEAQQDKSGLPNDRFSAERPEGSISTLTIQRTEQRDSAMYRCASSFGQGTNEQYFGPGTRLTVT.

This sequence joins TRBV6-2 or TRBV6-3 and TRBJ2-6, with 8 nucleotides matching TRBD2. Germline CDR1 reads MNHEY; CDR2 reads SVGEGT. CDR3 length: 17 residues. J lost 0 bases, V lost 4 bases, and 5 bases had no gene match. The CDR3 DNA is TGTGCCAGCAGTTCTGCGGGGGGCAGCTCTGGGGCCAACGTCCTGACTTTC. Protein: CASSSAGGSSGANVLTF.

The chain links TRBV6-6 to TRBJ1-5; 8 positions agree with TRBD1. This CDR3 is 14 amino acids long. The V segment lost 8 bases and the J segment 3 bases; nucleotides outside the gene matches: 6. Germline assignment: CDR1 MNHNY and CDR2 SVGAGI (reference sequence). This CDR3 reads CASRDRINNQPQHF. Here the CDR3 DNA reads TGTGCCAGCCGGGACAGGATCAACAATCAGCCCCAGCATTTT.

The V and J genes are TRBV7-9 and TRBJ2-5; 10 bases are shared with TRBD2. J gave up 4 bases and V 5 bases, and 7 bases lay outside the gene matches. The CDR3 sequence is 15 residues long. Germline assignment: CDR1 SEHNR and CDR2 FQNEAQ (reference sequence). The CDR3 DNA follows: TGTGCCAGCAGCCCGGATCTAGCGGGAGCAGAGACCCAGTACTTC. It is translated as CASSPDLAGAETQYF. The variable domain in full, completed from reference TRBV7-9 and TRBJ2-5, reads DTGVSQNPRHKITKRGQNVTFRCDPISEHNRLYWYRQTLGQGPEFLTYFQNEAQLEKSRLLSDRFSAERPKGSFSTLEIQRTEQGDSAMYLCASSPDLAGAETQYFGPGTRLLVL.

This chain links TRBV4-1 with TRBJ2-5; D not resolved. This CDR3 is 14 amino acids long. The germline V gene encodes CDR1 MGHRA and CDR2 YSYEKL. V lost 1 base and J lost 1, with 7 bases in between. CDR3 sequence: CASSQVSRQETQYF. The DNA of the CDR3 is TGCGCCAGCAGCCAAGTTTCCCGCCAAGAGACCCAGTACTTC.

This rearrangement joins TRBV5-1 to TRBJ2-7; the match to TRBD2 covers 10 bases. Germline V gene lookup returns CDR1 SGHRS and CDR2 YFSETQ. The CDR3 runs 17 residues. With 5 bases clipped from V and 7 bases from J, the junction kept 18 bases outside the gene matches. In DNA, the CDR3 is TGCGCCAGCAGTCTTTTGGCGTCTAGCGGGAGAGTTCGAGAGCAGTACTTC. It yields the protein CASSLLASSGRVREQYF.

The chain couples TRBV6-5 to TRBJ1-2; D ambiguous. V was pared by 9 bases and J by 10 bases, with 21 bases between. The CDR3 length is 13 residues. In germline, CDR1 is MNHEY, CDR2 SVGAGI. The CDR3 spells CASDTPSSPVYTF. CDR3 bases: TGTGCCAGTGACACCCCATCCTCCCCGGTCTACACCTTC.

CDR3 nucleotides: TGTGCCAGCAGCCTCGACTATACCGACAACTATGGCTACACCTTC. This sequence encodes CASSLDYTDNYGYTF. V is TRBV11-2 and J is TRBJ1-2; D unclear. Germline V CDR1 and CDR2: SGHAT, FQNNGV. This CDR3 comprises 15 residues. V lost 5 bases and J lost 2, with 15 bases in between.

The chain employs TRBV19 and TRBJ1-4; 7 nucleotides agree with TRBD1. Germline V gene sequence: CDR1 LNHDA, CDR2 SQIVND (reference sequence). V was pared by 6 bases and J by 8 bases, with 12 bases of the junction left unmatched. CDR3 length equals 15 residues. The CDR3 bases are TGTGCCAGTAGACCCGACAGGGCGGGCGGGGAAAAACTGTTTTTT. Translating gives CASRPDRAGGEKLFF.

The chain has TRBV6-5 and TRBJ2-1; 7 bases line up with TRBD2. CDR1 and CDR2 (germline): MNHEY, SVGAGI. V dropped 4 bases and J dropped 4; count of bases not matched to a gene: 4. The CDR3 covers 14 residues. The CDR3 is CASSFRREYNEQFF. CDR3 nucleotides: TGTGCCAGCAGTTTTCGGCGGGAGTACAATGAGCAGTTCTTC.

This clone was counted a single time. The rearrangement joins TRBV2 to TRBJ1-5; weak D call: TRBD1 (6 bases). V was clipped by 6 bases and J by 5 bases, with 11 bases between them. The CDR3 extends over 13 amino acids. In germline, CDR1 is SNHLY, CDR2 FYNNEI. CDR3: CASRDSGYQPQHF. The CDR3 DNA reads TGTGCCAGCAGGGACAGCGGATATCAGCCCCAGCATTTT. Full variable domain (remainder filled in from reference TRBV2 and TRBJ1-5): EPEVTQTPSHQVTQMGQEVILRCVPISNHLYFYWYRQILGQKVEFLVSFYNNEISEKSEIFDDQFSVERPDGSNFTLKIRSTKLEDSAMYFCASRDSGYQPQHFGDGTRLSIL.

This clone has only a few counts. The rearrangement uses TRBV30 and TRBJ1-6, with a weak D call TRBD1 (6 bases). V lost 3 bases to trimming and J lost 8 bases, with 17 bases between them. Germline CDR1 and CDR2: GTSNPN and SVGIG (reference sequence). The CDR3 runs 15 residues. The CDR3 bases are TGTGCCTGGAGGACAGGATCCCTGTATTATTCACCCCTCCACTTT. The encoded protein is CAWRTGSLYYSPLHF.

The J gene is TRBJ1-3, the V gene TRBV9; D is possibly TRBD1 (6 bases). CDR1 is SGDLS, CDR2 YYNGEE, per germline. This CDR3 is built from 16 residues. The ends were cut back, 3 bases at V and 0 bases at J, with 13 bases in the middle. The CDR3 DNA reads TGTGCCAGCAGCGCCCGGACAGAAAGCTCTGGAAACACCATATATTTT. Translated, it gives CASSARTESSGNTIYF.

In DNA, the CDR3 is TGTGCCGGTTACAGGAGCCTAATGAACACTGAAGCTTTCTTT. Residues: CAGYRSLMNTEAFF. The chain links TRBV30 to TRBJ1-1; TRBD1 might be the D (5 bases). This CDR3 region has 14 residues. V was trimmed by 8 bases and J by 0 bases, leaving 16 bases between them. The germline V gene has CDR1 GTSNPN and CDR2 SVGIG (reference sequence).

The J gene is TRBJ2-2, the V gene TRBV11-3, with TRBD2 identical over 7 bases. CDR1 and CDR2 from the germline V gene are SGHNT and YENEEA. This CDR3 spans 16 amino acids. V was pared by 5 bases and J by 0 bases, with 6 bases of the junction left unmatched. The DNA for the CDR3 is TGTGCCAGCAGCCGGGCTAGCGGATCGAACACCGGGGAGCTGTTTTTT. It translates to CASSRASGSNTGELFF.

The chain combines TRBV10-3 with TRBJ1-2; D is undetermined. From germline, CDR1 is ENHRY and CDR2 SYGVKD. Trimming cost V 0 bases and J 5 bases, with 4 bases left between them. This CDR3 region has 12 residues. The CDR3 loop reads CAISESAYGYTF. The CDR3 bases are TGTGCCATCAGTGAGTCGGCTTATGGCTACACCTTC.

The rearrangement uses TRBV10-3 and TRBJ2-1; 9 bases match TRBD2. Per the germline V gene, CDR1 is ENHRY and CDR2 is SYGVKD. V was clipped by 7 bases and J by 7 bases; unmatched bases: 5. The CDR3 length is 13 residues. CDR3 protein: CAIKAGGGNEQFF. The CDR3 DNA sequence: TGTGCCATCAAAGCGGGAGGAGGGAATGAGCAGTTCTTC.

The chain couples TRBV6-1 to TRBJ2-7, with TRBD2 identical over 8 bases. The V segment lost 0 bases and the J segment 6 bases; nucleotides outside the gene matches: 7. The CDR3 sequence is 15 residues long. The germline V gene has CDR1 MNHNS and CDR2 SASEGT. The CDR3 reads CASSEASGALGEQYF. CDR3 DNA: TGTGCCAGCAGTGAAGCTAGCGGGGCCCTTGGCGAGCAGTACTTC.